This entry is about one T cell receptor (beta chain). The antigen is unknown. The record originates from a study of shared clonotypes between healthy human individuals. Overall study: Used for every donor were three CD4 naive, three CD4 memory, two CD8 naive and one CD8 memory plate. Regarding the study as a whole: Generation probabilities were higher for clonotypes shared across all four sorted-subset donors than for unshared ones.

Naive CD8 isolation took CD45RO-negative cells positively selected for CCR7 and excluded terminally differentiated effector memory CD45RA+ cells. Replicate PCRs for sorted subsets used around 200 ng DNA; this equaled tens of thousands of T cell genomes. Libraries were prepared by immunoSEQ multiplex PCR; TCRdb keeps only in-frame clonotypes and omits some of them. Of roughly 550,000 clones listed, over 95% are singletons. The TCR comes from a woman under 40 in good health. The sample comprised naive CD8+ T cells sorted from blood.

This CDR3 reads CASSETGRQPQHF. The CDR3 DNA reads TGTGCCAGCAGTGAAACAGGGAGGCAGCCCCAGCATTTT. The chain carries TRBV6-1 and TRBJ1-5; D may be TRBD1 (6 bases). CDR1 is MNHNS, CDR2 SASEGT, per germline. V was trimmed by 2 bases and J by 7 bases, leaving 9 bases between them. CDR3 length: 13 residues.